A single sample gave rise to the 14 T cell receptor beta chains below, sequenced in a study of PD-1 blockade in classical Hodgkin lymphoma. Every patient had relapsed following autologous stem cell transplantation, and cohorts differed in brentuximab vedotin exposure. Assay used: immunoSEQ multiplex PCR; TCRdb lists only in-frame clones, some missing. Of about 6,600 clones in the sample, around 83% were seen once. The sequences come from peripheral blood mononuclear cells (PBMCs), collected before the second cycle of nivolumab. The receptors derive from a human donor with classical Hodgkin lymphoma.

The rearrangement links TRBV6-5 to TRBJ2-7, with 8 bases fitting TRBD1. Germline CDR1 is MNHEY and CDR2 is SVGAGI. The CDR3 has 15 residues. With V trimmed by 6 bases and J by 4 bases, 11 bases remained unmatched. CDR3 in DNA: TGTGCCAGCAGCCTGGGACAGGCGCCCTTGTACGAGCAGTACGTC. Protein product: CASSLGQAPLYEQYV.

The rearrangement uses TRBV6-1 and TRBJ2-1; 13 bases fit TRBD2. The CDR3 runs 17 residues. From germline, CDR1 is MNHNS and CDR2 SASEGT. V lost 4 bases to trimming and J lost 3 bases; unmatched junction nucleotides: 6. CDR3 DNA sequence: TGTGCCAGCAGTGCCCCGGGACTAGCGGGAATCTACAATGAGCAGTTCTTC. Translating it yields CASSAPGLAGIYNEQFF.

The chain carries TRBV5-1 and TRBJ2-5; 7 positions agree with TRBD1. The germline CDR1 and CDR2 sequences are SGHRS and YFSETQ. The CDR3 consists of 14 residues. The ends lost 2 bases at V and 5 bases at J; junction bases unmatched: 6. DNA of the CDR3: TGCGCCAGCAGCTTTGGACAGGACCGGGAGACCCAGTACTTC. Encoded protein: CASSFGQDRETQYF.

The rearrangement uses TRBV9 and TRBJ2-6, with a possible D match to TRBD2 (6 bases). Germline values: CDR1 SGDLS, CDR2 YYNGEE. Trimming shortened V by 4 bases and J by 0 bases, and 14 bases separated the two germline ends. The CDR3 is 17 amino acids. This CDR3 is CASSPGGGSSGANVLTF. CDR3 DNA: TGTGCCAGCAGCCCAGGCGGAGGGTCCTCTGGGGCCAACGTCCTGACTTTC.

V gene TRBV5-1 combines with J gene TRBJ1-2; 9 positions agree with TRBD1. This CDR3 contains 15 residues. Trimming took 5 bases from V and 7 from J; bases not matched to a gene: 12. The germline CDR1 and CDR2 sequences are SGHRS and YFSETQ. The CDR3 nucleotides read TGCGCCAGCAGAATAGGACCGGGACAGGGTATTGGCTACACCTTC. Residues: CASRIGPGQGIGYTF. Supplemented by reference TRBV5-1 and TRBJ1-2, the full variable domain reads KAGVTQTPRYLIKTRGQQVTLSCSPISGHRSVSWYQQTPGQGLQFLFEYFSETQRNKGNFPGRFSGRQFSNSRSEMNVSTLELGDSALYLCASRIGPGQGIGYTFGSGTRLTVV.

The chain links TRBV15 to TRBJ1-3; no definite D call. The CDR3 is 15 amino acids. The germline CDR1 and CDR2 sequences are LNHNV and YYDKDF (reference sequence). V lost 6 bases and J lost 0, with 12 bases in between. CDR3 sequence: CATSRAGVSGNTIYF. The CDR3 nucleotides are TGTGCCACCAGTAGGGCCGGGGTCTCTGGAAACACCATATATTTT.

The J gene is TRBJ1-1, the V gene TRBV19, with D unresolved. Trimming cost V 6 bases and J 4 bases, with 18 bases left between them. The CDR3 is 15 residues long. The germline V gene encodes CDR1 LNHDA and CDR2 SQIVND (reference sequence). CDR3 DNA: TGTGCCAGTAGAATCTGGGCCCTAAAAAGCACTGAAGCTTTCTTT. Residues: CASRIWALKSTEAFF.

The gene calls are TRBV5-1 and TRBJ1-1; tentatively, D is TRBD1 (6 bases). The germline V gene has CDR1 SGHRS and CDR2 YFSETQ. This CDR3 region has 15 residues. V was shortened by 1 base and J by 1 base, with 11 bases between the two germline ends. In DNA, the CDR3 is TGCGCCAGCAGCTTGAGGGGGGAAAGGAACACTGAAGCTTTCTTT. Protein product: CASSLRGERNTEAFF.

This sequence joins TRBV19 and TRBJ2-2; 9 bases align to TRBD2. This CDR3 region has 15 residues. The germline V gene encodes CDR1 LNHDA and CDR2 SQIVND (reference sequence). V lost 5 bases and J lost 4; bases outside the gene matches: 5. The CDR3 here is CASSFRGRATGELFF. The CDR3 nucleotides are TGTGCCAGTAGTTTTCGCGGGAGGGCCACCGGGGAGCTGTTTTTT.

The chain combines TRBV30 with TRBJ1-2; 7 positions match TRBD1. V was clipped by 3 bases and J by 4 bases; unmatched bases: 23. The CDR3 is 19 amino acids. Germline V gene sequence: CDR1 GTSNPN, CDR2 SVGIG (reference sequence). This CDR3 reads CAWRTLRLGGHFGGYGYTF. Here the CDR3 DNA reads TGTGCCTGGAGGACCCTACGCCTAGGGGGCCACTTCGGAGGCTATGGCTACACCTTC.

The chain links TRBV11-3 to TRBJ1-6; 8 bases are shared with TRBD1. This CDR3 region has 14 residues. Germline assignment: CDR1 SGHNT and CDR2 YENEEA. The V and J ends lost 3 bases and 10 bases, in that order; junction bases with no gene match: 5. CDR3 sequence reads: CASSLGQVRSPLHF. As DNA, the CDR3 is TGTGCCAGCAGCTTGGGACAGGTGCGATCACCCCTCCACTTT.

The chain employs TRBV7-9 and TRBJ1-3; the D is unclear. Germline CDR1 reads SEHNR; CDR2 reads FQNEAQ (reference sequence). V shed 1 base and J shed 0 bases, with 10 bases lying between them. The CDR3 sequence is 16 residues long. The CDR3 here is CASSLVDLISGNTIYF. The CDR3 region has the DNA TGTGCCAGCAGCTTAGTAGACCTAATCTCTGGAAACACCATATATTTT.

V is TRBV5-6 and J is TRBJ1-2; 7 bases are a match to TRBD1. Germline CDR1 reads SGHDT; CDR2 reads YYEEEE. V lost 4 bases, J lost 3 bases, and 9 bases stayed unmatched. This CDR3 region has 15 residues. The CDR3, as DNA: TGTGCCAGCAGCAACCGGGACAGACCTTACTATGGCTACACCTTC. Encoded protein: CASSNRDRPYYGYTF. Based on the CDR3 plus reference TRBV5-6 and TRBJ1-2, the full variable domain is DAGVTQSPTHLIKTRGQQVTLRCSPKSGHDTVSWYQQALGQGPQFIFQYYEEEERQRGNFPDRFSGHQFPNYSSELNVNALLLGDSALYLCASSNRDRPYYGYTFGSGTRLTVV.

The V call is TRBV2, the J call TRBJ1-1; 7 bases fit TRBD1. The CDR3 loop spans 17 amino acids. V lost 4 bases and J lost 0; bases outside the gene matches: 11. CDR1 and CDR2 (germline): SNHLY, FYNNEI. The CDR3 sequence: CASSAVFGTELNTEAFF. CDR3 DNA: TGTGCCAGCAGTGCCGTTTTTGGGACAGAACTGAACACTGAAGCTTTCTTT.